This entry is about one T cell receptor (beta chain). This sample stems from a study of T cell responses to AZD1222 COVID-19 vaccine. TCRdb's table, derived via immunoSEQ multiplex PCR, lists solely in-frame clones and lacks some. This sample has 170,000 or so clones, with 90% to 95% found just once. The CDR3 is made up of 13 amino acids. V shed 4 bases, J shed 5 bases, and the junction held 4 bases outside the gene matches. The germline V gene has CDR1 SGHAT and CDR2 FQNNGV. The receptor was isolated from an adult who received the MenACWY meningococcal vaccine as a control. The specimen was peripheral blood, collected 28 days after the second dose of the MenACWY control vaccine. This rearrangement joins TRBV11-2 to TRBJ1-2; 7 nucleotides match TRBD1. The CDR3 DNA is TGTGCCAGCAGCTGGGACAGAAATTATGGCTACACCTTC. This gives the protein CASSWDRNYGYTF.